This TCR beta chain emerged from a study of cytomegalovirus exposure and HLA in healthy donors. Overall study findings and caveats: A few of the chains that were CMV-associated were confirmed in vitro to be specific for CMV antigens. A previous analysis found most TCR beta V segments productive roughly 90% or roughly 30% of the time.

A remark on this clone: The target antigen is unknown.

Looked up from germline, CDR1 is MGHRA and CDR2 is YSYEKL. The V and J ends lost 1 base and 4 bases, in that order; junction bases with no gene match: 6. This CDR3 is built from 15 residues. With 60 Vbeta and 13 Jbeta primers, the PCR was carried out. Some clones are missing from TCRdb's copy, which holds only in-frame ones; the method was immunoSEQ multiplex PCR. In the table there are 100,000 to 150,000 clones, about 80% of which are singletons. This receptor was identified in a human donor in good health. V gene TRBV4-1 combines with J gene TRBJ1-2, with TRBD1 identical over 7 bases. The sequencing sample was made of PBMCs. CDR3 amino acids: CASSQVGQGGYGYTF. The CDR3 nucleotides are TGCGCCAGCAGCCAAGTAGGGCAGGGGGGCTATGGCTACACCTTC.